The rows below give T cell receptor beta chains drawn from one sample of a study of blood T cell repertoires in COVID-19. Clones were sequenced by immunoSEQ multiplex PCR, and TCRdb holds only the in-frame ones, with some missing. The sample holds some 310,000 clones, nearly 90% seen once. Sequencing was performed on PBMCs or T cells enriched from blood (not recorded which). All receptors derive from a woman in her 30s who had recovered from COVID-19. The CDR3 runs from the conserved cysteine through the conserved F or W. The order of the fields is CDR3 DNA, CDR3 protein, V gene, clone size, D gene, J gene. A D gene is named only where the DNA matches it firmly. Expanded clones get a size class; other rows say once, few or many, or leave the size out.

TGTGCAAGTCGCTGGCGGGTGGTAGAATCGTCCTACGAGCAGTACTTC CASRWRVVESSYEQYF TRBV12-2 . . TRBJ2-7
TGTGCCAGCAGCTACCCTAGACAGGGAGCGGGAAACACCATATATTTT CASSYPRQGAGNTIYF TRBV5-8 . TRBD1 TRBJ1-3
TGTGCCAGCAGCCCATGGGGGCAAACGGGCAACTATGGCTACACCTTC CASSPWGQTGNYGYTF TRBV7-9 . . TRBJ1-2
TGTGCCAGCAGTCGACTAGCGGCCAGTCAAGAGACCCAGTACTTC CASSRLAASQETQYF TRBV25-1 . TRBD2 TRBJ2-5
TGCGCCAGCAGCCAAGTGGGTACAGGGATGGGCGGCTACACCTTC CASSQVGTGMGGYTF TRBV4-3 once . TRBJ1-2
TGTGCCAGCAGCAAACGGAGGGTGGACTATGGCTACACCTTC CASSKRRVDYGYTF TRBV21-1 . . TRBJ1-2
TGTGCCAGCAGCCCATCAGGGTTTTCGGGCTACACCTTC CASSPSGFSGYTF TRBV14 . . TRBJ1-2
TGTGCCAGCAGTTTGGACAGGGGGTATTACGAGCAGTACTTC CASSLDRGYYEQYF TRBV2 . TRBD1 TRBJ2-7
TGTGCCAGCAGCTTAGATATTGTTGGGCGGGCAGGGAGGATTAACTATGGCTACACCTTC CASSLDIVGRAGRINYGYTF TRBV11-2 . . TRBJ1-2
TGTGCCAGCAGTTACTCGAGGACAGGGGATGAAAAACTGTTTTTT CASSYSRTGDEKLFF TRBV6-5 . TRBD1 TRBJ1-4
TGTGCCAGCAGTTACGGGCCGCAGGGGTTCAGAGAAAAACTGTTTTTT CASSYGPQGFREKLFF TRBV6-5 few . TRBJ1-4
TGTGCCAGTAGTTTTAGCGGGAGGGGAACAGATACGCAGTATTTT CASSFSGRGTDTQYF TRBV19 once TRBD2 TRBJ2-3
TGTGCCAGCAGCCAAGATTCCCCCGGACAGGCTGAAGCTTTCTTT CASSQDSPGQAEAFF TRBV3-1/TRBV3-2 . TRBD1 TRBJ1-1
TGCGCCAGCAGCCCAGAGACAGGGCGTAGCACAGATACGCAGTATTTT CASSPETGRSTDTQYF TRBV5-1 . TRBD1 TRBJ2-3
TGTGCCAGCAGCTCACCCTACCGGGACACTAAAGGGCTATATTTT CASSSPYRDTKGLYF TRBV7-2 . . TRBJ1-3